This T cell receptor (beta chain) was obtained from a study of shared clonotypes between healthy human individuals. Generated by immunoSEQ multiplex PCR, the TCRdb table keeps only in-frame clones and is missing some. The data contain about 610,000 clones, around 97% of them singletons. The CDR3 loop spans 14 amino acids. In germline, CDR1 is MDHEN, CDR2 SYDVKM. V was cut by 5 bases and J by 3 bases, with 11 bases left in between. This clone has a handful of counts. The chain is built from TRBV28 and TRBJ1-5; D not resolved. The TCR originated in a woman in her twenties or thirties in good health. The specimen was naive CD4+ T cells sorted from blood. The subset: CD45RA+ positively selected. The CDR3 spells CASSLTGYNQPQHF. The DNA for the CDR3 is TGTGCCAGCAGTCTGACGGGATACAATCAGCCCCAGCATTTT.